These T cell receptor beta chains were read from a single sample in a study of STAT5B mutations in CD4+ large granular lymphocyte leukemia. Sequencing used immunoSEQ multiplex PCR; TCRdb keeps in-frame clones, though not all of them. The sample consists of 31,000 or so clones, approximately 74% of them appearing once. The sample consisted of CD4+ T cells from blood buffy coats. The receptors were gathered from a human donor in good health. Both conserved end residues are part of each CDR3. The D gene is left open where the match is weak. Some rows mark clone size as missing; the rest say once, few, many or name a class of expanded clone.

D | J | size | V | DNA | CDR3
- | TRBJ2-3 | - | TRBV4-1 | TGCGCCAGCAGCCAAGGCTCCCGGGGGTTAACAGATACGCAGTATTTT | CASSQGSRGLTDTQYF
TRBD2 | TRBJ2-3 | - | TRBV5-5 | TGTGCCAGCAGCCCCGTAGTAGCGGGAAGCACAGATACGCAGTATTTT | CASSPVVAGSTDTQYF
- | TRBJ2-7 | - | TRBV30 | TGTGCCTGGAGTGCAGGGGCCACCTACGAGCAGTACTTC | CAWSAGATYEQYF
- | TRBJ1-2 | - | TRBV7-3 | TGTGCCAGCAGCTTAACGTTGTCGTCTGGCGGCTACACCTTC | CASSLTLSSGGYTF
TRBD1 | TRBJ1-4 | - | TRBV5-6 | TGTGCCAGCAGCTTGGCCCGGGACAGGGCAACTAATGAAAAACTGTTTTTT | CASSLARDRATNEKLFF
- | TRBJ1-1 | - | TRBV6-5 | TGTGCCAGCAGTTACGCGGGCTCTTTAACCTCCCAAGCTTTCTTT | CASSYAGSLTSQAFF
- | TRBJ2-1 | - | TRBV20-1 | TGCAGTGCTAGAAATGCCTTCGAGCAGTTCTTC | CSARNAFEQFF
- | TRBJ1-6 | - | TRBV6-4 | TGTGCCAGCAGTTTACTCCCCTATTCACCCCTCCACTTT | CASSLLPYSPLHF
- | TRBJ1-5 | - | TRBV6-5 | TGTGCCAGCAGTCCCGGGGGGTTGAGCAATCAGCCCCAGCATTTT | CASSPGGLSNQPQHF
TRBD1 | TRBJ2-7 | - | TRBV5-1 | TGCGCCAGCAAGATGGGAGAAGACAGGGGTACCTACGAGCAGTACTTC | CASKMGEDRGTYEQYF
- | TRBJ2-1 | - | TRBV9 | TGTGCCAGCAGCGCCTCCGATGTGGGGGCGCGGGGGCAGTTCTTC | CASSASDVGARGQFF
- | TRBJ1-1 | - | TRBV19 | TGTGCCAGTAGTAAAGGTGTCTTAGGAGGGACTGAAGCTTTCTTT | CASSKGVLGGTEAFF
- | TRBJ2-5 | - | TRBV28 | TGTGCCGGATCGGACTTAGCGAAAGAGACCCAGTACTTC | CAGSDLAKETQYF
- | TRBJ1-5 | - | TRBV28 | TGTGCCAGCAGTTTATGGTCAGGACCAAATCAGCCCCAGCATTTT | CASSLWSGPNQPQHF
- | TRBJ1-1 | few | TRBV6-1 | TGTGCCAGCCAGGGCGTCAGGTACACTGAAGCTTTCTTT | CASQGVRYTEAFF
- | TRBJ2-2 | - | TRBV27 | TGTGCCAGCCGAGTACGAGGCCTTCCCTTGCGTCCCAAGAACACCGGGGAGCTGTTTTTT | CASRVRGLPLRPKNTGELFF
TRBD2 | TRBJ2-5 | once | TRBV29-1 | TGCAGCGCGACGACTAGCGGGCAAGAGACCCAGTACTTC | CSATTSGQETQYF
- | TRBJ2-3 | - | TRBV2 | TGTGCCAGCAGTGAAAGTCTGACTGCTTATCTTGATACGCAGTATTTT | CASSESLTAYLDTQYF
- | TRBJ1-1 | - | TRBV7-2 | TGTGCCAGCAGCCAGGCCCCCCCCGGCAGGTCTCGAACTGAAGCTTTCTTT | CASSQAPPGRSRTEAFF
- | TRBJ2-2 | - | TRBV5-4 | TGTGCCAGCAGCTGGGGAGGTATTCGGGACACCGGGGAGCTGTTTTTT | CASSWGGIRDTGELFF
- | TRBJ2-2 | - | TRBV25-1 | TGTGCCAGCAGTAGACAGGCCAACACCGGGGAGCTGTTTTTT | CASSRQANTGELFF
- | TRBJ1-6 | - | TRBV2 | TGTGCCAGCAGTGAAGTGGGTTATAATTCACCCCTCCACTTT | CASSEVGYNSPLHF
- | TRBJ2-3 | - | TRBV30 | TGTGCCTTTGGACTAAGCACAGATACGCAGTATTTT | CAFGLSTDTQYF
- | TRBJ2-5 | - | TRBV15 | TGTGCCACCAGCGGGGGGCTCCAAGAGACCCAGTACTTC | CATSGGLQETQYF
TRBD1 | TRBJ1-1 | - | TRBV30 | TGTGCCTGGAGTAGAAGGACAGGGGACACTGAAGCTTTCTTT | CAWSRRTGDTEAFF
TRBD2 | TRBJ2-3 | - | TRBV7-8 | TGTGCCAGCCGGCGGGGGGCCTTAAACACAGATACGCAGTATTTT | CASRRGALNTDTQYF
TRBD2 | TRBJ2-1 | once | TRBV6-5 | TGTGCCAGCAGTTACCTTCCTAGCGGGCAACCTAATGAGCAGTTCTTC | CASSYLPSGQPNEQFF
- | TRBJ2-1 | - | TRBV7-2 | TGTGCCAGCAGCTTAGGGGAGCGGACTTACAATGAGCAGTTCTTC | CASSLGERTYNEQFF
TRBD2 | TRBJ2-1 | - | TRBV12-5 | TGTGCTAGTGGCTCAAGGTTAGCGGGAGGGAACAATGAGCAGTTCTTC | CASGSRLAGGNNEQFF
- | TRBJ1-5 | few | TRBV6-1 | TGTGCCAGCAGAAGGGACACCAATCAGCCCCAGCATTTT | CASRRDTNQPQHF
- | TRBJ2-7 | - | TRBV30 | TGTGCCTGGGTGCGGGCAGGGTCCTACGAGCAGTACTTC | CAWVRAGSYEQYF
- | TRBJ1-1 | - | TRBV6-1 | TGTGCCAGCAGCAGGACAGACATGAACACTGAAGCTTTCTTT | CASSRTDMNTEAFF
- | TRBJ2-1 | few | TRBV9 | TGTGCCAGCAGTATTTCTAGCAGTCATGAGCAGTTCTTC | CASSISSSHEQFF
TRBD2 | TRBJ2-5 | once | TRBV11-2 | TGTGCCAGCAGCTTAGAGATTGGGGACTATAAAGAGACCCAGTACTTC | CASSLEIGDYKETQYF
- | TRBJ1-1 | - | TRBV6-5 | TGTGCCAGCAGTTACCGATCAGGGGCGAACACTGAAGCTTTCTTT | CASSYRSGANTEAFF
TRBD2 | TRBJ2-7 | - | TRBV27 | TGTGCCAGCAGCCTAGCGGGAGGGACCTACGAGCAGTACTTC | CASSLAGGTYEQYF
TRBD2 | TRBJ2-5 | - | TRBV5-1 | TGCGCCAGCAGCGCCGGACTAGCGCAAGAGACCCAGTACTTC | CASSAGLAQETQYF
TRBD2 | TRBJ2-3 | - | TRBV10-3 | TGTGCCATCAGTACTCAAGCGGGGGGAACAGATACGCAGTATTTT | CAISTQAGGTDTQYF
- | TRBJ2-1 | - | TRBV5-1 | TGCGCCAGCAGCAATAGCGCTAGCTCCTACAATGAGCAGTTCTTC | CASSNSASSYNEQFF
TRBD2 | TRBJ2-7 | - | TRBV7-2 | TGTGCCAGCAGCTTAGTTAGCGGGAGCTCCTACGAGCAGTACTTC | CASSLVSGSSYEQYF
- | TRBJ1-4 | - | TRBV19 | TGTGCCAGTAGTATATCAGGGGAATTCGTCGGAAAACTGTTTTTT | CASSISGEFVGKLFF
- | TRBJ1-1 | - | TRBV16 | TGTGCCAGCAGCCAATTTGGGGAGGTGCCGGGAGCTTTCTTT | CASSQFGEVPGAFF
- | TRBJ2-3 | - | TRBV7-2 | TGTGCCAGCAGCTTGGGAAGCACTAGCACAGATACGCAGTATTTT | CASSLGSTSTDTQYF